The 8 T cell receptor beta chains in this list originate from one sample, sequenced in a study of T cells in Graves' hyperthyroidism and ophthalmopathy. Researchers took RNA transcripts and amplified the TCR beta CDR3 regions from them. HTBI primers were the set used in a first-round RT-PCR of the TCR CDR3. One entry per CDR3 protein results from TCRdb running MiXCR on the multiplex PCR reads. This sample carries roughly 280,000 distinct CDR3 sequences, 20% to 25% of them seen once, and the ten largest clones take roughly 60%. The sequenced sample consisted of blood. All receptors derive from a man aged 25 to 40 with Graves' ophthalmopathy.

In its sample, this clonotype was seen many times. The chain is built from TRBV2 and TRBJ2-1, with D hard to call. The CDR3 totals 16 residues. V was pared by 2 bases and J by 0 bases, with 11 bases between. Per germline, CDR1 SNHLY and CDR2 FYNNEI. The CDR3 nucleotides read TGTGCCAGCAGTGAAATACTGGTCGCCTCCTACAATGAGCAGTTCTTC. Translation: CASSEILVASYNEQFF.

This clonotype is labeled medium-sized. The chain links TRBV12-5 to TRBJ1-1; 10 nucleotides line up with TRBD1. Germline V gene sequence: CDR1 LGHNT, CDR2 FRNRAP. The CDR3 covers 17 residues. The V and J ends lost 5 bases and 3 bases, in that order; junction bases with no gene match: 12. The CDR3 spells CASGPGRGTGVHTEAFF. In DNA form, the CDR3 reads TGTGCTAGTGGTCCCGGTCGGGGGACAGGGGTTCACACTGAAGCTTTCTTT.

This clonotype appeared many times. The gene calls are TRBV20-1 and TRBJ1-2, with 9 positions matching TRBD1. The CDR3 covers 13 residues. The junction had 6 bases not matched to a gene; V was cut back by 6 bases and J by 4 bases. The V gene's germline CDR1 is DFQATT and CDR2 SNEGSKA (reference sequence). The CDR3: CSANTQGAYGYTF. As DNA, the CDR3 is TGCAGTGCGAATACACAGGGGGCCTATGGCTACACCTTC.

This clonotype was observed a few times. The chain's CDR3 is CASSIGGSINTGELFF. CDR3 sequence (DNA): TGTGCCAGTAGTATTGGCGGGAGTATAAACACCGGGGAGCTGTTTTTT. This chain links TRBV19 with TRBJ2-2, with 7 nucleotides matching TRBD2. Germline-derived CDR1 and CDR2 are LNHDA and SQIVND (reference sequence). The ends lost 3 bases at V and 2 bases at J; junction bases unmatched: 6. The CDR3 sequence is 16 residues long.

This clonotype has just a few counts. The chain has TRBV15 and TRBJ1-2; the D gene is possibly TRBD1 (6 bases). This CDR3 comprises 12 residues. The germline V gene encodes CDR1 LNHNV and CDR2 YYDKDF (reference sequence). V lost 9 bases, J lost 3 bases, and 11 bases lay in between. The CDR3 spells CATRGADYGYTF. CDR3 sequence (DNA): TGTGCCACTCGGGGGGCGGACTATGGCTACACCTTC.

This clonotype was seen at least ten times. The V gene is TRBV3-1, the J gene TRBJ2-1; D is possibly TRBD1 (5 bases). This CDR3 region has 18 residues. Germline V lookup: CDR1 LGHDT, CDR2 YNNKEL (reference sequence). The ends were cut back, 0 bases at V and 0 bases at J, with 15 bases in the middle. The CDR3 loop reads CASSQELATESSYNEQFF. CDR3 bases: TGTGCCAGCAGCCAAGAACTCGCGACAGAGAGCTCCTACAATGAGCAGTTCTTC.

The chain carries TRBV12-3 or TRBV12-4 and TRBJ1-1, with a possible D match to TRBD1 (5 bases). The CDR3 is 14 amino acids. V was trimmed by 7 bases and J by 1 base, leaving 13 bases between them. CDR3 region: CASNLRVGNTEAFF. CDR3 sequence (DNA): TGTGCCAGCAACCTCAGGGTCGGGAACACTGAAGCTTTCTTT.

This clonotype was counted between two and nine times. V and J are TRBV5-1 and TRBJ2-1, with D tentatively TRBD1 or TRBD2 (5 bases each). Looked up from germline, CDR1 is SGHRS and CDR2 is YFSETQ. Trimming pared 5 bases from V and 1 base from J, leaving 13 bases between. This CDR3 is built from 15 residues. The CDR3: CASRFGAISYNEQFF. CDR3 bases: TGCGCCAGCAGGTTCGGGGCGATTTCCTACAATGAGCAGTTCTTC.